The TCR beta chain described here comes from a study of shared clonotypes between healthy human individuals. The authors ran the assay at deep level. The unsorted PBMC replicate PCRs were performed with 300 ng DNA, roughly 30,000 T cell genomes. In the original analysis: Sequence data from immunoSEQ were junction-only and lacked quality scores; consequently, filtering differed. Produced via immunoSEQ multiplex PCR; TCRdb's table is partial and in-frame only. Clonal size and the V and J genes are those of that table, whereas D and trimming came from the DNA. The sample consists of fewer than 650,000 clones, 75% to 85% of them appearing once. Adults of Caucasian background living in Nashville, Tennessee made up all donors. This receptor was obtained from a woman in her thirties or forties in good health. Some clones in this sample may be carry-over from other donors' samples. Material: PBMCs.

The CDR3 DNA follows: TGTGCCAGCAGTTTACGTACAGGGTGGGGGGAGCTGTTTTTT. The encoded protein is CASSLRTGWGELFF. This chain uses TRBV6-5 with TRBJ2-2; D is perhaps TRBD1 (6 bases). With 4 bases removed from V and 8 bases from J, the gap between germline ends came to 14 bases. Looked up from germline, CDR1 is MNHEY and CDR2 is SVGAGI. There are 14 residues in the CDR3.